This is a list of T cell receptor beta chains from one sample in a study of technical replicates of blood from a few donors. Produced via immunoSEQ multiplex PCR; TCRdb's table is partial and in-frame only. The table has 45,000 to 60,000 clones, about 96% seen once. Sample: T cells isolated from PBMCs. Receptors were obtained from a human donor in good health. The CDR3 runs from the conserved cysteine through the conserved F or W. D genes are given only for firm matches. Size tells how often a clone was seen (once, few, many) or the class of an expanded clone, and some rows leave it out.

D | size | J | V | CDR3 | DNA
. | once | TRBJ2-7 | TRBV11-3 | CASSFEGRTYEQYF | TGTGCCAGCAGCTTCGAGGGTCGCACCTACGAGCAGTACTTC
TRBD2 | . | TRBJ2-3 | TRBV18 | CASSPRDYFTDTQYF | TGTGCCAGCTCACCACGGGACTATTTCACAGATACGCAGTATTTT
. | . | TRBJ2-7 | TRBV6-5 | CASRQVSGYEQYF | TGTGCCAGCAGACAGGTCTCAGGTTACGAGCAGTACTTC
TRBD1 | once | TRBJ2-5 | TRBV6-1 | CASSEGDRGLETQYF | TGTGCCAGCAGTGAAGGGGACAGGGGGCTTGAGACCCAGTACTTC
TRBD1 | . | TRBJ2-5 | TRBV27 | CASSTSRQTGAETQYF | TGTGCCAGCAGTACATCGCGCCAAACAGGGGCAGAGACCCAGTACTTC
TRBD2 | . | TRBJ2-5 | TRBV18 | CASSVRPRTSGSSETQYF | TGTGCCAGCTCAGTACGCCCCAGGACTAGCGGGAGTTCAGAGACCCAGTACTTC
. | . | TRBJ2-5 | TRBV27 | CASTTGGSLETQYF | TGTGCCAGCACCACCGGAGGGAGTTTAGAGACCCAGTACTTC
. | . | TRBJ2-3 | TRBV5-6 | CASSLLRGSTDTQYF | TGTGCCAGCAGCTTGCTCCGCGGGAGCACAGATACGCAGTATTTT
TRBD1 | . | TRBJ1-1 | TRBV30 | CAWSLPTGAGGAFF | TGTGCCTGGAGTCTTCCTACAGGGGCTGGGGGAGCTTTCTTT
TRBD2 | . | TRBJ2-5 | TRBV7-6 | CASSSGGTQYF | TGTGCCAGCAGCTCGGGAGGGACCCAGTACTTC
TRBD1 | . | TRBJ1-3 | TRBV30 | CAWRLQGDSGNTIYF | TGTGCCTGGAGATTACAGGGGGACTCTGGAAACACCATATATTTT
TRBD1 | . | TRBJ1-5 | TRBV27 | CASSLTGGNQPQHF | TGTGCCAGCAGTTTGACAGGGGGCAATCAGCCCCAGCATTTT
TRBD2 | . | TRBJ2-2 | TRBV2 | CASMAGRDNTGELFF | TGTGCCAGCATGGCCGGGAGGGATAACACCGGGGAGCTGTTTTTT
TRBD1 | . | TRBJ2-7 | TRBV25-1 | CASTGTGRWEQYF | TGTGCCAGCACTGGGACAGGGCGGTGGGAGCAGTACTTC
. | . | TRBJ2-7 | TRBV27 | CASSLRVFYEQYF | TGTGCCAGCAGTTTGCGGGTTTTCTACGAGCAGTACTTC
. | . | TRBJ2-7 | TRBV18 | CASSPGVTYEQYF | TGTGCCAGCTCACCGGGCGTGACCTACGAGCAGTACTTC
TRBD2 | . | TRBJ2-7 | TRBV2 | CASQSGREVSEQYF | TGTGCCAGCCAAAGCGGGAGGGAGGTCTCCGAGCAGTACTTC
. | . | TRBJ1-2 | TRBV6-1 | CASSEYGVTF | TGTGCCAGCAGTGAATACGGGGTCACCTTC
TRBD1 | once | TRBJ1-2 | TRBV19 | CASRAGGYGYTF | TGTGCCAGTAGGGCAGGGGGCTATGGCTACACCTTC
. | . | TRBJ2-1 | TRBV4-2 | CASSQEYRVNEQFF | TGTGCCAGCAGCCAAGAATACAGGGTGAATGAGCAGTTCTTC
. | . | TRBJ1-2 | TRBV25-1 | CASTQGGGYTF | TGTGCCAGCACGCAGGGTGGCGGCTACACCTTC
. | . | TRBJ2-7 | TRBV6-5 | CASSYSLGALYYEQYF | TGTGCCAGCAGTTACTCGTTGGGTGCACTATACTACGAGCAGTACTTC
. | . | TRBJ2-7 | TRBV4-3 | CASSQAGLSYEQYF | TGCGCCAGCAGCCAGGCAGGGTTAAGCTACGAGCAGTACTTC
. | . | TRBJ1-2 | TRBV28 | CASNAHGDAGYTF | TGTGCCAGCAACGCTCACGGAGACGCTGGCTACACCTTC
TRBD1 | . | TRBJ1-1 | TRBV7-9 | CASSQGPTPDTEAFF | TGTGCCAGCTCACAGGGGCCAACTCCAGACACTGAAGCTTTCTTT
TRBD1 | . | TRBJ1-2 | TRBV27 | CASSLYPGGYGYTF | TGTGCCAGCAGTTTATACCCAGGGGGCTATGGCTACACCTTC
TRBD2 | . | TRBJ2-7 | TRBV28 | CASSLLAGVGGEQYF | TGTGCCAGCAGTCTCCTAGCGGGAGTAGGTGGCGAGCAGTACTTC
. | . | TRBJ2-7 | TRBV29-1 | CSVEDREYYEQYF | TGCAGCGTTGAAGACAGGGAATACTACGAGCAGTACTTC
. | . | TRBJ2-2 | TRBV14 | CASSPFNTGELFF | TGTGCCAGCAGCCCTTTTAACACCGGGGAGCTGTTTTTT
. | . | TRBJ2-1 | TRBV4-1 | CASSQGDNPYNEQFF | TGCGCCAGCAGCCAAGGGGACAACCCCTACAATGAGCAGTTCTTC
. | . | TRBJ1-5 | TRBV19 | CASSLQREDLPQHF | TGTGCCAGTAGTCTACAGAGGGAGGATCTGCCCCAGCATTTT
TRBD1 | few | TRBJ1-3 | TRBV9 | CASSVEGQAGNTIYF | TGTGCCAGCAGCGTAGAGGGACAGGCTGGAAACACCATATATTTT
. | . | TRBJ2-7 | TRBV6-6 | CASSYSEAEQYF | TGTGCCAGCAGTTACTCGGAGGCCGAGCAGTACTTC
. | . | TRBJ2-3 | TRBV28 | CASSRAGRGTDTQYF | TGTGCCAGCAGTAGAGCGGGGAGGGGGACAGATACGCAGTATTTT
. | . | TRBJ2-7 | TRBV20-1 | CSARILEQYF | TGCAGTGCTAGAATTCTCGAGCAGTACTTC
TRBD2 | . | TRBJ2-5 | TRBV5-1 | CASSFTAGGEETQYF | TGCGCCAGCAGCTTTACGGCGGGAGGAGAAGAGACCCAGTACTTC
. | . | TRBJ2-7 | TRBV27 | CASSYGRGYEQYF | TGTGCCAGCAGTTACGGGAGAGGCTACGAGCAGTACTTC
. | . | TRBJ1-5 | TRBV7-9 | CASSLQGNNQPQHF | TGTGCCAGCAGTCTCCAGGGAAACAATCAGCCCCAGCATTTT
. | . | TRBJ2-7 | TRBV4-1 | CASSQEPLVVTYEQYF | TGCGCCAGCAGCCAAGAGCCGCTCGTAGTAACCTACGAGCAGTACTTC
TRBD1 | . | TRBJ2-7 | TRBV2 | CASSVKTGGYEQYF | TGTGCCAGCAGTGTTAAGACAGGGGGGTACGAGCAGTACTTC
. | once | TRBJ1-1 | TRBV6-5 | CASSPQGTEAFF | TGTGCCAGCAGCCCCCAGGGCACTGAAGCTTTCTTT
TRBD2 | . | TRBJ2-3 | TRBV6-4 | CASSPRGGVTDTQYF | TGTGCCAGCTCTCCCCGGGGGGGGGTCACAGATACGCAGTATTTT
. | . | TRBJ2-5 | TRBV10-3 | CAISDALEKETQYF | TGTGCCATCAGTGACGCTCTGGAGAAAGAGACCCAGTACTTC
. | . | TRBJ2-7 | TRBV27 | CASSPGLIEQYF | TGTGCCAGCAGTCCCGGACTAATCGAGCAGTACTTC
. | . | TRBJ1-4 | TRBV30 | CAWSLNEKLFF | TGTGCCTGGAGCCTAAATGAAAAACTGTTTTTT
TRBD1 | . | TRBJ2-7 | TRBV11-1 | CASSFGGQGRWQYF | TGTGCCAGCAGCTTCGGGGGACAGGGACGATGGCAGTACTTC
. | . | TRBJ2-7 | TRBV18 | CASSPLESLNSYEQYF | TGTGCCAGCTCACCACTAGAATCACTCAACTCCTACGAGCAGTACTTC
TRBD1 | . | TRBJ1-5 | TRBV28 | CASSTSRTGVNQPQHF | TGTGCCAGCAGTACCTCCAGGACAGGGGTAAACCAGCCCCAGCATTTT
. | . | TRBJ2-1 | TRBV27 | CASSLGRVWEQFF | TGTGCCAGCAGTTTAGGCAGGGTCTGGGAGCAGTTCTTC
TRBD1 | . | TRBJ1-5 | TRBV19 | CASSWTGDNQPQHF | TGTGCCAGTAGCTGGACAGGGGACAATCAGCCCCAGCATTTT
TRBD1 | . | TRBJ1-1 | TRBV28 | CASSFQGVGYEAFF | TGTGCCAGCAGCTTCCAGGGGGTTGGTTACGAAGCTTTCTTT
TRBD2 | . | TRBJ2-1 | TRBV5-1 | CASSILAGDRNEQFF | TGCGCCAGCAGCATTCTAGCGGGAGATCGCAATGAGCAGTTCTTC
. | . | TRBJ2-5 | TRBV5-1 | CASSLQGLGGQETQYF | TGCGCCAGCAGCTTGCAAGGACTTGGCGGCCAAGAGACCCAGTACTTC